Listed below are T cell receptor beta chains from one sample, sequenced in a study of blood T cells in healthy people across ages. A single record per CDR3 protein comes from TCRdb applying MiXCR to the 5' RACE reads. Counted here are 750,000 to 1,000,000 distinct CDR3 sequences, about 27% occurring once; the ten biggest clones make up roughly a tenth. This sample was also put to use in a study of T cells of mothers and their children.

What was sequenced was blood. These receptors all stem from a woman in her 40s in good health. Each CDR3 is given without its conserved first and last residue. Fields, in order: V gene, clone size, CDR3 protein. Not all rows give a size; the values are once, few, many and, for expanded clones, a class.

v_call: TRBV27; clone_size: .; cdr3_aa: ASLPSGGGIQY
v_call: TRBV7-9; clone_size: .; cdr3_aa: ASSLSGGTPMGQPQH
v_call: TRBV18; clone_size: .; cdr3_aa: ASRDRDLMNTEAF
v_call: TRBV9; clone_size: .; cdr3_aa: ASSGTDVGSPLH
v_call: TRBV7-2; clone_size: .; cdr3_aa: ASSLARLAGGRGQETQY
v_call: TRBV7-3; clone_size: .; cdr3_aa: ASSLRDRGSGANVLT
v_call: TRBV4-1; clone_size: .; cdr3_aa: ASSHRDTNTGELF
v_call: TRBV12-3/TRBV12-4; clone_size: many; cdr3_aa: ASSFGQSSYNSPLH
v_call: TRBV18; clone_size: .; cdr3_aa: ASSPRVGRYNEQF
v_call: TRBV7-2; clone_size: .; cdr3_aa: ASSLSEVLEQY
v_call: TRBV4-3; clone_size: .; cdr3_aa: ASSQEAGGLVSTEAF
v_call: TRBV5-5; clone_size: many; cdr3_aa: ASSSPVLGGGSYEQY
v_call: TRBV20-1; clone_size: many; cdr3_aa: SAGLQGVNSPLH
v_call: TRBV27; clone_size: few; cdr3_aa: ASSPRGPQESQETQY
v_call: TRBV7-9; clone_size: many; cdr3_aa: ASSPRDSGVLRETQY
v_call: TRBV10-3; clone_size: few; cdr3_aa: AISARDGALYEQY
v_call: TRBV6-2/TRBV6-3; clone_size: .; cdr3_aa: ASSYSKAGAIYGYT
v_call: TRBV11-2; clone_size: few; cdr3_aa: ASSLEGTGLADTQY
v_call: TRBV24-1; clone_size: few; cdr3_aa: ATSDWDSSYNEQF
v_call: TRBV3-1; clone_size: .; cdr3_aa: ASSPWTGQMGTEAF
v_call: TRBV4-1; clone_size: few; cdr3_aa: ASSRQGREKLF
v_call: TRBV5-5; clone_size: .; cdr3_aa: ASSWGVPEYEQY
v_call: TRBV6-6; clone_size: .; cdr3_aa: ASSYSDASSGNTIY
v_call: TRBV29-1; clone_size: many; cdr3_aa: SVAGVDSSYEQY
v_call: TRBV5-1; clone_size: .; cdr3_aa: ASSLGGLAGSSDTQY
v_call: TRBV4-1; clone_size: few; cdr3_aa: ASSQEDSWNTEAF
v_call: TRBV4-2; clone_size: .; cdr3_aa: ASSRGVSTDAQY
v_call: TRBV7-9; clone_size: .; cdr3_aa: ASSEHNRGETQY
v_call: TRBV6-6; clone_size: many; cdr3_aa: ASRPRQTYEQY
v_call: TRBV7-8; clone_size: .; cdr3_aa: ASSRTGYLYQETQY
v_call: TRBV5-1; clone_size: .; cdr3_aa: ASRGGGAPNEKLF
v_call: TRBV3-1; clone_size: .; cdr3_aa: ASSDPLAGTSYEQY
v_call: TRBV6-1; clone_size: .; cdr3_aa: ASKLRTSGFSAQETQY
v_call: TRBV10-3; clone_size: .; cdr3_aa: AISGPQVTEAF
v_call: TRBV3-1; clone_size: few; cdr3_aa: ASSPGLENAEAF
v_call: TRBV20-1; clone_size: many; cdr3_aa: SARESRQASNQPQH
v_call: TRBV20-1; clone_size: .; cdr3_aa: SARNEGTGPEAF
v_call: TRBV20-1; clone_size: .; cdr3_aa: SAPGLAGGIYNEQF
v_call: TRBV7-2; clone_size: many; cdr3_aa: ASSSTSGGRSDTQY
v_call: TRBV4-1; clone_size: many; cdr3_aa: ASSQDRVGVGEQY
v_call: TRBV18; clone_size: .; cdr3_aa: ASSELRQGMSNHGYT
v_call: TRBV6-7; clone_size: .; cdr3_aa: ASSRRRTPYEQY
v_call: TRBV12-3/TRBV12-4; clone_size: many; cdr3_aa: ASSLARADYEQY
v_call: TRBV5-1; clone_size: .; cdr3_aa: AGSLGVGDFQGDIQY
v_call: TRBV12-3/TRBV12-4; clone_size: .; cdr3_aa: AGTGPKNIQY
v_call: TRBV20-1; clone_size: .; cdr3_aa: SARVGVSYGYT
v_call: TRBV10-3; clone_size: many; cdr3_aa: AISEEEHWGQY
v_call: TRBV5-1; clone_size: once; cdr3_aa: ASKIRALSGANVLT